The clone carrying this TCR beta chain was detected ten times or more. Its antigen remains unidentified. This sample was included in a study of early T cells in non-severe SARS-CoV-2 infection. Study summary: Unsorted whole blood bulk RNA was sequenced, with unpaired chains.

cDNA molecules, individually, were tagged with unique molecular identifiers. TCRdb processed the 5' RACE reads anew with MiXCR; each CDR3 protein has one entry. The table has about 40,000 distinct CDR3 sequences, 5.8% seen once; the top ten hold 20% to 30%. Trimming took 1 base from V and 2 from J, leaving 9 bases between them. From germline, CDR1 is SEHNR and CDR2 FQNEAQ (reference sequence). The CDR3 runs 14 residues. Study conclusions and caveats: VDJdb matching, biased toward anti-spike CD8 responses, missed private and CD4 specificities.

The rearrangement joins TRBV7-9 to TRBJ2-7; D call uncertain. The sequence derives from an adult who was a healthcare worker with PCR-confirmed SARS-CoV-2 infection or an uninfected control (not recorded which). The sequencing sample was made of whole blood. The CDR3 sequence: CASSLGGLTYEQYF. The CDR3 DNA is TGTGCCAGCAGCTTAGGCGGCCTCACCTACGAGCAGTACTTC.